This TCR beta chain was observed in a study of blood T cell repertoires in COVID-19. Study in general: The United States, Italy and Spain were the sources of the acute and convalescent COVID-19 samples. Sources were T cells, B-cell-depleted T cells, or PBMCs; the material itself was cDNA or gDNA.

In the study's own analysis: Cell counts per sample came from amplifying reference gene primers. Assay: immunoSEQ multiplex PCR; the TCRdb copy retains only in-frame clones and omits some. V, J and clone size are those of that table, while D and trimming were read from the DNA. The sample includes approximately 260,000 clones, approximately 91% of them seen just once. Trimming cost V 5 bases and J 7 bases; bases outside gene matches: 7. Germline CDR1 and CDR2: SGHVS and FQNEAQ. The CDR3 is 13 residues long. What was sequenced was peripheral blood. The V and J genes are TRBV7-8 and TRBJ2-7; 8 bases match TRBD1. This clonotype was sampled from a man aged 45-65 years with acute or convalescent COVID-19. CDR3 loop: CASSDGTGHEQYF. The CDR3, as DNA: TGTGCCAGCAGCGACGGGACAGGCCATGAGCAGTACTTC.